These 14 T cell receptor beta chains originate from one sample sequenced in a study of T cell changes during pregnancy in multiple sclerosis. TCRdb's copy holds only in-frame clones and misses some; the assay was immunoSEQ multiplex PCR. This sample has around 39,000 clones, with 88% found just once. The source was CD4+ T cells from peripheral blood mononuclear cells, collected before pregnancy. These receptors came from a female donor with multiple sclerosis, enrolled in a pregnancy study.

This rearrangement joins TRBV10-3 to TRBJ1-2; 7 bases are shared with TRBD1. CDR3 length: 14 residues. In germline, CDR1 is ENHRY, CDR2 SYGVKD. V lost 4 bases, J lost 7 bases, and 9 bases stayed unmatched. CDR3 DNA: TGTGCCATCAGTGGGACCGGACAGGACGGTGGCTACACCTTC. Its translation: CAISGTGQDGGYTF.

V is TRBV28 and J is TRBJ1-1; unclear D gene. V lost 5 bases, J lost 1 base, and 5 bases lay in between. The CDR3 extends over 12 amino acids. The germline gives CDR1 MDHEN, CDR2 SYDVKM. CDR3 bases: TGTGCCAGCAGTGAGGAGAACACTGAAGCTTTCTTT. Amino acid sequence: CASSEENTEAFF.

The gene calls are TRBV2 and TRBJ2-3, with 7 bases fitting TRBD1. Germline V CDR1 and CDR2: SNHLY, FYNNEI. CDR3 length equals 13 residues. The J segment lost 2 bases and the V segment lost 8 bases, leaving 4 bases of the junction unmatched. The CDR3 nucleotides read TGTGCCAGCCAAGGGGGCACCACAGATACGCAGTATTTT. Protein sequence: CASQGGTTDTQYF.

The J gene is TRBJ2-1, the V gene TRBV11-2, with D perhaps TRBD2 (6 bases). V was shortened by 4 bases and J by 13 bases, with 14 bases between the two germline ends. The CDR3 is 12 amino acids. Germline CDR1 SGHAT, CDR2 FQNNGV. CDR3 DNA: TGTGCCAGCAGCTCCGGAGTAGCGGAACAGTTCTTC. The encoded protein is CASSSGVAEQFF.

The V gene is TRBV6-1, the J gene TRBJ1-1; a possible D gene is TRBD1 (5 bases). V was trimmed by 3 bases and J by 5 bases, leaving 22 bases between them. The CDR3 runs to 17 residues. Germline CDR1 is MNHNS and CDR2 is SASEGT. CDR3 residues: CASSEVQWGAGFTEAFF. CDR3 DNA: TGTGCCAGCAGTGAGGTTCAATGGGGCGCGGGGTTTACTGAAGCTTTCTTT.

This rearrangement joins TRBV5-1 to TRBJ2-5; maybe TRBD1 (5 bases). The germline gives CDR1 SGHRS, CDR2 YFSETQ. This CDR3 comprises 12 residues. Trimming stripped 5 bases from V and 0 bases from J, with 5 bases between. Written as DNA, the CDR3 is TGCGCCAGCAGGGACAACCAAGAGACCCAGTACTTC. This gives the protein CASRDNQETQYF.

The chain couples TRBV18 to TRBJ2-7, with a tentative D call TRBD1 (6 bases). The germline V gene has CDR1 KGHSH and CDR2 LQKENI. CDR3 size: 16 residues. The germline V and J ends were trimmed by 4 bases and 0 bases, with 16 bases remaining between them. CDR3 amino acids: CASSLNRVGSSYEQYF. CDR3 DNA: TGTGCCAGCTCACTGAACAGGGTTGGTTCCTCCTACGAGCAGTACTTC.

V usage is TRBV5-1 and J usage is TRBJ2-3, with 8 bases matching TRBD2. The germline V gene encodes CDR1 SGHRS and CDR2 YFSETQ. Germline trimming cut 4 bases from V and 2 bases from J; bases unmatched to any gene: 3. The CDR3 length is 14 residues. The CDR3 sequence: CASSPGLDTDTQYF. The CDR3 bases are TGCGCCAGCAGCCCGGGACTAGACACAGATACGCAGTATTTT.

The V and J genes are TRBV7-3 and TRBJ2-5, with 8 bases that match TRBD1. The germline gives CDR1 SGHTA, CDR2 FQGTGA. The CDR3 has 16 amino acids. J lost 5 bases, V lost 5 bases, and 13 bases had no gene match. The CDR3, as DNA: TGTGCCAGCAGCCCTACTGGCAGGGGGCTATACGAGACCCAGTACTTC. It translates to CASSPTGRGLYETQYF.

CDR3 sequence: CASSEVTSGTYEQYF. CDR3 DNA sequence: TGTGCCAGCAGTGAAGTAACTAGCGGTACCTACGAGCAGTACTTC. J is TRBJ2-7 and V is TRBV6-1; TRBD2 matches at 8 bases. Unmatched junction bases numbered 4, after V lost 1 base and J lost 2 bases. The CDR3 length is 15 residues. Germline CDR1 is MNHNS and CDR2 is SASEGT.

V is TRBV7-2 and J is TRBJ1-5; D is unresolved. The CDR3 spans 13 residues. Trimming removed 2 bases at V and 7 bases at J, with 9 bases between. The germline V gene encodes CDR1 SGHTA and CDR2 FQGNSA. CDR3 protein: CASSLRGEQPQHF. CDR3 DNA sequence: TGTGCCAGCAGCTTACGGGGAGAACAGCCCCAGCATTTT. The complete variable domain, with remaining parts taken from reference TRBV7-2 and TRBJ1-5, reads GAGVSQSPSNKVTEKGKDVELRCDPISGHTALYWYRQSLGQGLEFLIYFQGNSAPDKSGLPSDRFSAERTGGSVSTLTIQRTQQEDSAVYLCASSLRGEQPQHFGDGTRLSIL.

The V and J genes are TRBV29-1 and TRBJ2-5; TRBD1 aligns across 8 bases. With 3 bases clipped from V and 5 bases from J, the junction kept 2 bases outside the gene matches. The CDR3 loop spans 12 amino acids. Germline CDR1 SQVTM, CDR2 ANQGSEA. Here the CDR3 DNA reads TGCAGCGTTGACAGGGGGCGGGAGACCCAGTACTTC. The encoded protein is CSVDRGRETQYF.

The V and J genes are TRBV28 and TRBJ1-5, with 9 bases identical to TRBD1. Germline assignment: CDR1 MDHEN and CDR2 SYDVKM. Unmatched junction bases numbered 15, after V lost 5 bases and J lost 4 bases. The CDR3 totals 18 residues. CDR3 sequence: CASSPTGGIPYSNQPQHF. DNA of the CDR3: TGTGCCAGCAGTCCCACAGGGGGCATTCCTTACTCGAATCAGCCCCAGCATTTT. Drawing the rest from reference TRBV28 and TRBJ1-5, the complete variable domain is DVKVTQSSRYLVKRTGEKVFLECVQDMDHENMFWYRQDPGLGLRLIYFSYDVKMKEKGDIPEGYSVSREKKERFSLILESASTNQTSMYLCASSPTGGIPYSNQPQHFGDGTRLSIL.

The rearrangement uses TRBV9 and TRBJ2-1, with D maybe TRBD1 (6 bases). The CDR3 is made up of 15 amino acids. The V gene's germline CDR1 is SGDLS and CDR2 YYNGEE. Trimming removed 2 bases at V and 2 bases at J, with 11 bases between. This CDR3 reads CASSVSGETYNEQFF. The CDR3 region has the DNA TGTGCCAGCAGCGTGTCAGGGGAGACCTACAATGAGCAGTTCTTC.